These 32 T cell receptor beta chains share one sample of origin, sequenced in a study of control samples from healthy donors and cancer patients. Repertoires were generated with immunoSEQ multiplex PCR, while TCRdb's copy carries only in-frame clones and drops some. Of approximately 100,000 clones listed, about 89% are singletons. The specimen sequenced was blood. These receptors were obtained from a woman aged 50 to 65 in good health.

The V call is TRBV11-2, the J call TRBJ2-2; possibly TRBD1 or TRBD2 for D (5 bases each). Germline lookup yields CDR1 SGHAT and CDR2 FQNNGV. V lost 1 base and J lost 6, with 15 bases in between. The CDR3 is 16 residues long. DNA of the CDR3: TGTGCCAGCAGCTTAGTTTGGGGGAGTAGGGCCGGGGAGCTGTTTTTT. Its protein product is CASSLVWGSRAGELFF.

The gene calls are TRBV4-1 and TRBJ2-5; D may correspond to TRBD1 or TRBD2 (6 bases each). The V and J ends lost 4 bases and 5 bases respectively, with 11 bases between them. The germline V gene has CDR1 MGHRA and CDR2 YSYEKL. The CDR3 extends over 13 amino acids. CDR3 amino acids: CASSLGGRETQYF. CDR3 coding DNA: TGCGCCAGCAGCCTGGGGGGCCGGGAGACCCAGTACTTC.

The chain has TRBV3-1 (or the pseudogene TRBV3-2) and TRBJ2-5; no definite D call. This CDR3 has 15 amino acids. The germline V gene has CDR1 LGHDT and CDR2 YNNKEL (reference sequence). V lost 4 bases to trimming and J lost 3 bases, with 15 bases between them. The CDR3 DNA reads TGTGCCAGCAGCCCCATTTTGGGTCAAGAAGAGACCCAGTACTTC. Protein product: CASSPILGQEETQYF.

This chain uses TRBV18 with TRBJ1-1; 9 bases map to TRBD1. V dropped 6 bases and J dropped 5; count of bases not matched to a gene: 13. The CDR3 contains 16 residues. Germline V lookup: CDR1 KGHSH, CDR2 LQKENI. The CDR3 loop is CASSPTNTGGRTEAFF. The CDR3 DNA follows: TGTGCCAGCTCCCCGACAAACACAGGGGGCAGAACTGAAGCTTTCTTT.

This clone was counted a few times. CDR3 protein: CASSQDLSSDTQYF. Written as DNA, the CDR3 is TGCGCCAGCAGCCAAGATTTATCATCAGATACGCAGTATTTT. The chain joins TRBV4-1 to TRBJ2-3; D is undetermined. This CDR3 region has 14 residues. V lost 0 bases, J lost 4 bases, and 8 bases lay in between. The germline gives CDR1 MGHRA, CDR2 YSYEKL.

This clone appeared a few times. This rearrangement joins TRBV5-1 to TRBJ1-6; a possible D gene is TRBD1 (5 bases). The V end lost 4 bases, the J end lost 5 bases, and 13 bases lay between the germline ends. The germline V gene encodes CDR1 SGHRS and CDR2 YFSETQ. The CDR3 loop spans 15 amino acids. In DNA, the CDR3 is TGCGCCAGCAGCGATGGGGGGTCTAATAATTCACCCCTCCACTTT. It translates to CASSDGGSNNSPLHF.

This clone was found once. V is TRBV7-3 and J is TRBJ2-7, with TRBD1 matching over 8 bases. Germline CDR1 and CDR2: SGHTA and FQGTGA. V was pared by 8 bases and J by 5 bases, with 11 bases of the junction left unmatched. This CDR3 has 14 residues. The chain's CDR3 is CASGTGTGSDEQYF. CDR3 in DNA: TGTGCCAGCGGCACCGGGACAGGATCGGACGAGCAGTACTTC.

This chain links TRBV20-1 with TRBJ1-1; TRBD1 might be the D (5 bases). In germline, CDR1 is DFQATT, CDR2 SNEGSKA (reference sequence). The V gene lost 7 bases and the J gene lost 11 bases, with 11 bases spanning the gap. This CDR3 comprises 9 residues. CDR3 in DNA: TGCAGTGTCCCAGGGACGGCTTTCTTT. It yields the protein CSVPGTAFF.

As for this clone: It is unclear where the CDR3 begins or ends on the DNA, so no DNA is shown, and the CDR3 is as TCRdb lists it. The chain couples TRBV5-8 to TRBJ1-5. Germline V gene data show CDR1 as SGHTS and CDR2 as YDEGEE. The length of the CDR3 is 15 amino acids, counting both ends. This CDR3 reads CASSFGPGGNQPQHF.

The chain links TRBV5-6 to TRBJ2-3; tentative D call: TRBD2 (6 bases). The length of the CDR3 is 17 residues. Germline V lookup: CDR1 SGHDT, CDR2 YYEEEE. V was shortened by 0 bases and J by 1 base, with 15 bases between the two germline ends. CDR3 region: CASSLAGLLFRTDTQYF. The CDR3 region has the DNA TGTGCCAGCAGCTTGGCGGGACTCCTTTTCCGCACAGATACGCAGTATTTT.

The chain has TRBV30 and TRBJ1-1; TRBD1 might be the D (6 bases). The CDR3 extends over 13 amino acids. The germline V gene has CDR1 GTSNPN and CDR2 SVGIG (reference sequence). Trimming shortened V by 3 bases and J by 2 bases, and 10 bases separated the two germline ends. CDR3 coding DNA: TGTGCCTGGAGCTTACAGGGAAACACTGAAGCTTTCTTT. Translation gives CAWSLQGNTEAFF. The full variable domain, rest sourced from reference TRBV30 and TRBJ1-1, is SQTIHQWPATLVQPVGSPLSLECTVEGTSNPNLYWYRQAAGRGLQLLFYSVGIGQISSEVPQNLSASRPQDRQFILSSKKLLLSDSGFYLCAWSLQGNTEAFFGQGTRLTVV.

This rearrangement joins TRBV3-1 (or the pseudogene TRBV3-2) to TRBJ2-7; 10 bases map to TRBD2. The CDR3 consists of 14 residues. Trimming cost V 3 bases and J 7 bases; bases outside gene matches: 6. Germline V gene data show CDR1 as LGHDT and CDR2 as YNNKEL (reference sequence). This CDR3 reads CASSHLAGEGEQYF. CDR3 in DNA: TGTGCCAGCAGCCACCTAGCGGGGGAGGGGGAGCAGTACTTC.

This clone has just a few counts. The chain uses TRBV7-3 and TRBJ2-5; 12 nucleotides agree with TRBD2. Looked up from germline, CDR1 is SGHTA and CDR2 is FQGTGA. J was trimmed by 4 bases and V by 5 bases; bases with no gene match: 2. CDR3 size: 14 residues. The CDR3 coding sequence is TGTGCCAGCAGCCTACTAGCGGGGGGAGAGACCCAGTACTTC. Protein product: CASSLLAGGETQYF.

This chain joins TRBV4-1 and TRBJ1-3, with D unclear. In germline, CDR1 is MGHRA, CDR2 YSYEKL. The CDR3 spans 16 residues. V was trimmed by 4 bases and J by 0 bases, leaving 13 bases between them. The CDR3 DNA follows: TGCGCCAGCAGCCTTAGCATGGGGTACTCTGGAAACACCATATATTTT. It codes for CASSLSMGYSGNTIYF.

J is TRBJ2-4 and V is TRBV5-1, with D unclear. This CDR3 spans 15 amino acids. Germline-derived CDR1 and CDR2 are SGHRS and YFSETQ. V lost 2 bases and J lost 5, with 14 bases in between. The CDR3 spells CASSFRVGPENIQYF. In DNA form, the CDR3 reads TGCGCCAGCAGCTTTCGGGTGGGCCCGGAAAACATTCAGTACTTC.

The rearrangement uses TRBV2 and TRBJ2-5; TRBD1 aligns across 8 bases. This CDR3 is built from 15 residues. Trimming removed 11 bases from V and 4 bases from J; junction bases left unmatched: 15. Germline V gene sequence: CDR1 SNHLY, CDR2 FYNNEI. The CDR3 protein is CAGQVGRGRGETQYF. The CDR3 DNA is TGTGCCGGCCAAGTAGGCAGGGGGCGGGGAGAGACCCAGTACTTC.

The chain couples TRBV7-3 to TRBJ1-5; D may be TRBD1 (5 bases). This CDR3 is built from 14 residues. The germline CDR1 and CDR2 sequences are SGHTA and FQGTGA. Trimming took 6 bases from V and 9 from J, leaving 18 bases between them. The CDR3 loop is CASSRGRPTGPQHF. The CDR3 coding sequence is TGTGCCAGCAGTAGGGGACGGCCGACGGGGCCCCAGCATTTT.

CDR3 protein: CASGLVRAGTPFTPHNSYEQYF. The CDR3 DNA reads as TGTGCTAGTGGTTTGGTACGGGCTGGGACACCTTTCACTCCCCATAACTCCTACGAGCAGTACTTC. The chain recombines TRBV12-5 with TRBJ2-7; D may be TRBD1 (6 bases). The CDR3 runs 22 residues. Germline lookup yields CDR1 LGHNT and CDR2 FRNRAP. V was shortened by 0 bases and J by 0 bases, with 30 bases between the two germline ends.

J is TRBJ2-6 and V is TRBV6-1; 7 bases agree with TRBD2. After removal of 3 bases from V and 4 bases from J, the junction contained 3 bases not matched to a gene. The CDR3 has 15 amino acids. Germline V CDR1 and CDR2: MNHNS, SASEGT. This chain's CDR3 is CASSERGSGANVLTF. The CDR3 DNA sequence: TGTGCCAGCAGTGAGCGGGGGTCGGGGGCCAACGTCCTGACTTTC.

The chain couples TRBV7-2 to TRBJ2-5, with 7 bases fitting TRBD1. This CDR3 has 13 residues. Germline trimming cut 5 bases from V and 2 bases from J; bases unmatched to any gene: 2. Germline V gene sequence: CDR1 SGHTA, CDR2 FQGNSA. This CDR3 is CASSLGQQETQYF. CDR3 DNA: TGTGCCAGCAGCCTGGGACAGCAAGAGACCCAGTACTTC. The variable domain in full, with the rest retrieved from reference TRBV7-2 and TRBJ2-5, is GAGVSQSPSNKVTEKGKDVELRCDPISGHTALYWYRQSLGQGLEFLIYFQGNSAPDKSGLPSDRFSAERTGGSVSTLTIQRTQQEDSAVYLCASSLGQQETQYFGPGTRLLVL.

V and J are TRBV6-1 and TRBJ1-1; D is ambiguous. Germline loops: CDR1 MNHNS, CDR2 SASEGT. The CDR3 totals 13 residues. The ends were cut back, 0 bases at V and 5 bases at J, with 7 bases in the middle. The CDR3 loop is CASSEASETEAFF. CDR3 nucleotide sequence: TGTGCCAGCAGTGAAGCTTCTGAGACTGAAGCTTTCTTT.

This chain uses TRBV5-6 with TRBJ1-2; no clear D gene. Deletions cut 1 base from V and 4 bases from J, with 5 bases between. Germline loops: CDR1 SGHDT, CDR2 YYEEEE. CDR3 length: 12 amino acids. The CDR3 sequence: CASSLQAYGYTF. The CDR3 DNA reads as TGTGCCAGCAGCTTGCAGGCCTATGGCTACACCTTC.

The V gene is TRBV24-1, the J gene TRBJ2-6; D not resolved. In germline, CDR1 is KGHDR, CDR2 SFDVKD. V gave up 9 bases and J gave up 2 bases, with 25 bases separating them. This CDR3 region has 19 residues. CDR3 region: CATSGKVRDSGAGANVLTF. In nucleotides, the CDR3 is TGTGCCACCTCGGGCAAAGTAAGAGACTCTGGAGCTGGGGCCAACGTCCTGACTTTC.

In its sample, this clone was seen a few times. The chain uses TRBV5-1 and TRBJ1-3, with no clear D. V was pared by 3 bases and J by 0 bases, with 7 bases between. The CDR3 has 14 residues. Germline values: CDR1 SGHRS, CDR2 YFSETQ. CDR3: CASSSDFSGNTIYF. As DNA, the CDR3 is TGCGCCAGCAGCTCGGACTTCTCTGGAAACACCATATATTTT.

The chain is built from TRBV21-1 and TRBJ1-2. TRBV21-1 is listed as a pseudogene. The CDR3 length is 15 residues. CDR3 sequence (DNA): TGTGCCAGCAGCCACCTACAGGGACTTAACTATGGCTACACCTTC. Its protein is CASSHLQGLNYGYTF.

V is TRBV6-2 or TRBV6-3 and J is TRBJ2-2; 11 bases fit TRBD1. The V segment lost 2 bases and the J segment 7 bases; nucleotides outside the gene matches: 9. The CDR3 is made up of 17 amino acids. CDR1 and CDR2 (germline): MNHEY, SVGEGT. The CDR3 DNA is TGTGCCAGCAGTTACCCCCCGGGACAGGGGGTCGGCGGGGAGCTGTTTTTT. It translates to CASSYPPGQGVGGELFF.

The chain carries TRBV5-4 and TRBJ2-3; no firm D call. Germline CDR1 reads SGHNT; CDR2 reads YYREEE (reference sequence). Trimming removed 4 bases at V and 0 bases at J, with 3 bases between. This CDR3 is built from 12 residues. This CDR3 is CASSPSTDTQYF. In nucleotides, the CDR3 is TGTGCCAGCAGCCCAAGCACAGATACGCAGTATTTT.

V is TRBV24-1 and J is TRBJ1-2; D remains ambiguous. V was pared by 9 bases and J by 5 bases, with 12 bases between. The CDR3 has 12 amino acids. CDR1 and CDR2 (germline): KGHDR, SFDVKD. Here the CDR3 DNA reads TGTGCCACCTCTAGTGACGGGTATGGCTACACCTTC. Its protein is CATSSDGYGYTF.

V gene TRBV6-2 or TRBV6-3 combines with J gene TRBJ1-1; D might be TRBD1 (5 bases). The V end lost 4 bases, the J end lost 5 bases, and 17 bases lay between the germline ends. Per the germline V gene, CDR1 is MNHEY and CDR2 is SVGEGT. The CDR3 is 15 residues long. CDR3 DNA: TGTGCCAGCAGTTCCCTCCTTGGGGGAAGGACTGAAGCTTTCTTT. This encodes CASSSLLGGRTEAFF.

The gene calls are TRBV6-2 or TRBV6-3 and TRBJ2-5; D is ambiguous. Between the trimmed V and J ends, which lost 3 bases and 3 bases, there was a span of 5 bases. Germline V gene sequence: CDR1 MNHEY, CDR2 SVGEGT. This CDR3 contains 12 residues. CDR3 coding DNA: TGTGCCAGCAGTTATCCGGAAGAGACCCAGTACTTC. Encoded protein: CASSYPEETQYF.

The chain links TRBV7-9 to TRBJ2-7; D call uncertain. Germline assignment: CDR1 SEHNR and CDR2 FQNEAQ (reference sequence). V was clipped by 1 base and J by 6 bases, with 7 bases between them. CDR3 length: 12 residues. CDR3 loop: CASSLGNPEQYF. DNA of the CDR3: TGTGCCAGCAGCTTAGGCAATCCCGAGCAGTACTTC.

CDR3 loop: CASSVRQHNTEAFF. The DNA for the CDR3 is TGTGCCAGCAGCGTGAGACAGCATAACACTGAAGCTTTCTTT. The chain recombines TRBV9 with TRBJ1-1; a possible D gene is TRBD1 (5 bases). V lost 2 bases and J 2 bases, leaving 10 bases between the germline ends. This CDR3 comprises 14 residues. Germline assignment: CDR1 SGDLS and CDR2 YYNGEE.